The rows below give T cell receptor beta chains drawn from one sample of a study of post-analysis software for immune sequencing data. TCRdb independently ran MiXCR on the PCR reads; one entry per CDR3 protein. Of 820,000 or so distinct CDR3 sequences in the sample, around 53% were seen once. The sample taken for sequencing was blood. These receptors were collected from a girl aged 5 to 17 with multiple sclerosis. CDR3s include the opening cysteine and the closing phenylalanine or tryptophan. Fields, in order: V gene, D gene, J gene, clone size, CDR3 DNA, CDR3 protein. The D gene is left open where the match is weak. Clone size is not always given. Where it is, it says once, few, many or a class for expanded clones.

V: TRBV7-3; D: .; J: TRBJ2-4; size: .; DNA: TGTGCCAGCAGCTTAACTCCAGCCAAAAACATTCAGTACTTC; CDR3: CASSLTPAKNIQYF
V: TRBV18; D: .; J: TRBJ2-3; size: .; DNA: TGTGCCAGCTCAAGGGTATTAGCGGATACGCAGTATTTT; CDR3: CASSRVLADTQYF
V: TRBV3-1; D: TRBD2; J: TRBJ2-7; size: .; DNA: TGTGCCAGCAGCCATCCCCTCGGGCAAAGCGGGAGCTACGAGCAGTACTTC; CDR3: CASSHPLGQSGSYEQYF
V: TRBV5-6; D: TRBD2; J: TRBJ2-7; size: few; DNA: TGTGCCAGCAGCGGACCGGGACTAGCGGGTTTACGCTCCTACAATGAGCAGTACTTC; CDR3: CASSGPGLAGLRSYNEQYF
V: TRBV5-1; D: TRBD1; J: TRBJ2-7; size: .; DNA: TGTGCCAGCAGTGATCCGGGACAGGGGATCTACGAGCAGTACTTC; CDR3: CASSDPGQGIYEQYF
V: TRBV20-1; D: TRBD1; J: TRBJ2-7; size: .; DNA: TGCAGTGCTAGTGACAGGGGGCAGTCCTACGAGCAGTACTTC; CDR3: CSASDRGQSYEQYF
V: TRBV7-9; D: .; J: TRBJ2-5; size: .; DNA: TGTGCCAGCAGCTTTTTGGGCCAAGAGACCCAGTACTTC; CDR3: CASSFLGQETQYF
V: TRBV6-1; D: .; J: TRBJ2-6; size: .; DNA: TGTGCCAGCAGTGAAAGGCAGATTATCTCTGGGGCCAACGTCCTGACTTTC; CDR3: CASSERQIISGANVLTF
V: TRBV6-5; D: .; J: TRBJ2-5; size: few; DNA: TGTGCCAGCAGTTACTCCCGACTTACCAAAGAGACCCAGTACTTC; CDR3: CASSYSRLTKETQYF
V: TRBV29-1; D: TRBD1; J: TRBJ2-5; size: .; DNA: TGCAGCGTTGAAGATGTAAGACAGGGGGCGGACGGGCAGTACTTC; CDR3: CSVEDVRQGADGQYF
V: TRBV5-1; D: TRBD2; J: TRBJ2-5; size: once; DNA: TGCGCCAGCAGCCCGGGGACTAGCGGGGGGTCCAAGTACTTC; CDR3: CASSPGTSGGSKYF
V: TRBV5-1; D: .; J: TRBJ2-7; size: .; DNA: TGCGCCAGCAATCCATCGGGGCCCACCTACGAGCAGTACTTC; CDR3: CASNPSGPTYEQYF
V: TRBV20-1; D: TRBD2; J: TRBJ2-7; size: few; DNA: TGCAGTGCACGAACCAGCGCGGGAGTAGGCGAGCAGTACTTC; CDR3: CSARTSAGVGEQYF
V: TRBV12-3/TRBV12-4; D: .; J: TRBJ2-7; size: .; DNA: TGTGCCAGCAGCTTTAACACCTACTACGAGCAGTACTTC; CDR3: CASSFNTYYEQYF
V: TRBV5-1; D: TRBD1; J: TRBJ2-5; size: .; DNA: TGCGCCAGCAGCCCCGGGACAGCAAAAGAGACCCAGTACTTC; CDR3: CASSPGTAKETQYF
V: TRBV6-6; D: TRBD1; J: TRBJ1-6; size: few; DNA: TGTGCCAGCAGTTACCAGCCCACAGGGGGCAATTCACCCCTCCACTTT; CDR3: CASSYQPTGGNSPLHF
V: TRBV6-1; D: .; J: TRBJ2-3; size: .; DNA: TGTGCCAGCAGTGACCCCAGGGGGGAGTGGACAGATACGCAGTATTTT; CDR3: CASSDPRGEWTDTQYF
V: TRBV5-1; D: TRBD2; J: TRBJ2-1; size: .; DNA: TGCACCAGCAGCTTGGCCCCTAGCGGGGGCGGCAATGAGCAGTTCTTC; CDR3: CTSSLAPSGGGNEQFF
V: TRBV10-3; D: .; J: TRBJ1-2; size: few; DNA: TGTGCCATCAGTGAGGTAGGATCGGACCGGACGAGCTATGGCTACACCTTC; CDR3: CAISEVGSDRTSYGYTF
V: TRBV5-6; D: TRBD1; J: TRBJ2-7; size: .; DNA: TGTGCCAGCAGCCCCTTAAGGGGCAGGGGGCCCTACGAGCAGTACTTC; CDR3: CASSPLRGRGPYEQYF
V: TRBV6-5; D: .; J: TRBJ2-7; size: .; DNA: TGTGCCAGCAGTCCGCAACTGCTACCCAGTTCCTACGAGCAGTACTTC; CDR3: CASSPQLLPSSYEQYF
V: TRBV7-9; D: .; J: TRBJ2-5; size: .; DNA: TGTGCCAGCAGCAGCTTCCAGATGCAAGAGACCCAGTACTTC; CDR3: CASSSFQMQETQYF
V: TRBV29-1; D: TRBD1; J: TRBJ1-5; size: .; DNA: TGCAGCGTTGGACAGGGGACCCAGCCCCAGCATTTT; CDR3: CSVGQGTQPQHF
V: TRBV6-5; D: .; J: TRBJ2-7; size: .; DNA: TGTGCCAGCCGGGTGGACAGCCCCTACGAGCAGTACTTC; CDR3: CASRVDSPYEQYF
V: TRBV29-1; D: TRBD1; J: TRBJ1-1; size: .; DNA: TGCAGCGCGAGGGACAGGGGGCGTCCCATGAACACTGAAGCTTTCTTT; CDR3: CSARDRGRPMNTEAFF
V: TRBV29-1; D: .; J: TRBJ1-2; size: few; DNA: TGCAGCGTTGATTGGGGGCTGTACTATGGCTACACCTTC; CDR3: CSVDWGLYYGYTF
V: TRBV4-1; D: TRBD2; J: TRBJ2-5; size: .; DNA: TGCGCCAGCAGCCAAGCTAGTCTAGCGGGGGGTCAAGAGACCCAGTACTTC; CDR3: CASSQASLAGGQETQYF
V: TRBV7-8; D: .; J: TRBJ2-7; size: .; DNA: TGTGCCAGCAGCTTACCAGGGAGTGGGAACGAGCAGTACTTC; CDR3: CASSLPGSGNEQYF
V: TRBV6-5; D: TRBD1; J: TRBJ1-5; size: .; DNA: TGTGCCAGCAGTTACGGGACAGGGATCTCTAGCAATCAGCCCCAGCATTTT; CDR3: CASSYGTGISSNQPQHF
V: TRBV5-5; D: TRBD1; J: TRBJ2-3; size: .; DNA: TGTGCCAGCAGTTCCCCAGTAGATGACAGGGCTTCAGATACGCAGTATTTT; CDR3: CASSSPVDDRASDTQYF
V: TRBV5-1; D: .; J: TRBJ2-4; size: once; DNA: TGCGCCAGCAGCTTGAACGGGGCCGATTACAATGAGCAGTACTTC; CDR3: CASSLNGADYNEQYF
V: TRBV3-1; D: .; J: TRBJ1-6; size: .; DNA: TGTGCCAGCAGCCCCCGAGGAGCCACCTATAATTCACCCCTCCACTTT; CDR3: CASSPRGATYNSPLHF
V: TRBV5-1; D: TRBD2; J: TRBJ2-1; size: .; DNA: TGCGCCAGCAGCTCCCGGGCTAGCGGGAGGAATGAGCAGTTCTTC; CDR3: CASSSRASGRNEQFF
V: TRBV5-1; D: TRBD2; J: TRBJ2-5; size: .; DNA: TGCGCCAGCAGCCGGGGACTAGCGGTACAAGAGACCCAGTACTTC; CDR3: CASSRGLAVQETQYF
V: TRBV6-5; D: .; J: TRBJ1-1; size: few; DNA: TGTGCCAGCAGTTACTCATTCTACGGGAACACTGAAGCTTTCTTT; CDR3: CASSYSFYGNTEAFF
V: TRBV7-9; D: TRBD2; J: TRBJ2-1; size: .; DNA: TGTGCCAGCAGCTCGACTAGCGGGAGGGCCCATGAGCAGTTCTTC; CDR3: CASSSTSGRAHEQFF
V: TRBV18; D: .; J: TRBJ2-5; size: .; DNA: TGTGCCAGCTCACCATATCAGAGGGGTCAAGAGACCCAGTACTTC; CDR3: CASSPYQRGQETQYF
V: TRBV7-8; D: TRBD2; J: TRBJ2-3; size: .; DNA: TGTGCCAGCAGCTACCAGTTAGCGGGCCGCACAGATACGCAGTATTTT; CDR3: CASSYQLAGRTDTQYF
V: TRBV4-1; D: .; J: TRBJ1-2; size: once; DNA: TGCGCCGGCAGCCAAGAGGGGCAGGGGATCCGTGGCTACACCTTC; CDR3: CAGSQEGQGIRGYTF
V: TRBV10-3; D: .; J: TRBJ2-7; size: .; DNA: TGTGCCATCTCCGGGTTTTCGGGCCTCGAGCAGTACTTC; CDR3: CAISGFSGLEQYF
V: TRBV29-1; D: .; J: TRBJ1-2; size: few; DNA: TGCAGCGTTGCGGTCATAGGGGTTACTAACTATGGCTACACCTTC; CDR3: CSVAVIGVTNYGYTF
V: TRBV12-3/TRBV12-4; D: .; J: TRBJ1-5; size: few; DNA: TGTGCCAGCAGTTCTCAAGGCGGCAATCAGCCCCAGCATTTT; CDR3: CASSSQGGNQPQHF